Listed here are 17 T cell receptor beta chains from one sample, sequenced in a study of blood T cell repertoires in COVID-19. Generated by immunoSEQ multiplex PCR, the TCRdb table keeps only in-frame clones and is missing some. The profile covers about 63,000 clones, with roughly 78% appearing a single time and approximately 30% taken by the ten largest. Material: peripheral blood. The receptors stem from a human donor in a cohort sampled during active COVID-19.

This clone was counted a single time. The chain combines TRBV20-1 with TRBJ2-1; D call uncertain. Deletions cut 2 bases from V and 9 bases from J, with 8 bases between. The CDR3 spans 11 residues. Germline V gene data show CDR1 as DFQATT and CDR2 as SNEGSKA (reference sequence). In DNA form, the CDR3 reads TGCAGTGCTAGACCCTTATCTGAGCAGTTCTTC. This translates into CSARPLSEQFF.

The CDR3 nucleotides read TGTGCCAGCAGCGTGTTGTGGGCGACTAATGAAAAACTGTTTTTT. The encoded protein is CASSVLWATNEKLFF. This chain joins TRBV7-8 and TRBJ1-4; D gene ambiguous. The V end lost 5 bases, the J end lost 2 bases, and 12 bases lay between the germline ends. Germline values: CDR1 SGHVS, CDR2 FQNEAQ. The CDR3 totals 15 residues.

This chain uses TRBV4-1 with TRBJ1-5; D not resolved. CDR1 and CDR2 (germline): MGHRA, YSYEKL. V was pared by 0 bases and J by 7 bases, with 10 bases between. The CDR3 spans 14 residues. CDR3 residues: CASSQEGGRQPQHF. The CDR3 DNA sequence: TGCGCCAGCAGCCAAGAAGGCGGGCGGCAGCCCCAGCATTTT.

The rearrangement uses TRBV6-6 and TRBJ1-2; possibly TRBD1 for D (5 bases). Looked up from germline, CDR1 is MNHNY and CDR2 is SVGAGI (reference sequence). The CDR3 is 13 residues long. The V end was cut by 6 bases, the J end by 6 bases, with 14 bases between. CDR3 bases: TGTGCCAGCAGGGAGCCGGCGGGGGATGGCTACACCTTC. Encoded protein: CASREPAGDGYTF.

The chain uses TRBV19 and TRBJ2-7, with 10 bases that match TRBD2. Unmatched junction bases numbered 5, after V lost 5 bases and J lost 4 bases. Germline CDR1 is LNHDA and CDR2 is SQIVND (reference sequence). CDR3 length: 14 residues. The CDR3 nucleotides are TGTGCCAGTAGTGTCCTAGCGGGAGAGTACGAGCAGTACTTC. This encodes CASSVLAGEYEQYF.

V usage is TRBV11-2 and J usage is TRBJ1-2; 7 nucleotides line up with TRBD1. Trimming took 5 bases from V and 8 from J; bases not matched to a gene: 11. The CDR3 is made up of 14 amino acids. Germline assignment: CDR1 SGHAT and CDR2 FQNNGV. The CDR3: CASSRDRVGSGYTF. The CDR3 nucleotides read TGTGCCAGCAGCCGTGACAGGGTGGGTAGCGGCTACACCTTC.

The chain joins TRBV19 to TRBJ2-5; 7 positions agree with TRBD1. The germline gives CDR1 LNHDA, CDR2 SQIVND (reference sequence). CDR3 length: 13 amino acids. V lost 5 bases to trimming and J lost 5 bases; unmatched junction nucleotides: 5. For the CDR3, the DNA is TGTGCCAGTAGTGCGACAGGGACGGAGACCCAGTACTTC. Amino acids: CASSATGTETQYF.

On this clone itself: The junction departs from the called germline gene at one end, perhaps through a read error. V is TRBV7-7 and J is TRBJ2-2; 13 nucleotides line up with TRBD2. Per germline, CDR1 SSHAT and CDR2 FNYEAQ (reference sequence). The CDR3 totals 15 residues. CDR3: CASSSRTSGSGELFF. In DNA form, the CDR3 reads TGTGCTAGCAGCTCCCGGACTAGCGGGAGCGGGGAGCTGTTTTTT.

The chain employs TRBV10-1 and TRBJ2-1; 9 bases map to TRBD2. The CDR3 contains 15 residues. Germline V gene sequence: CDR1 WNHNN, CDR2 SYGVQD (reference sequence). Trimming at V came to 8 bases and at J to 4 bases, leaving 9 bases not matched to a gene. The CDR3 DNA reads as TGCGCCAGCCAGGATAGCGGGAGAGGTTACAATGAGCAGTTCTTC. This encodes CASQDSGRGYNEQFF.

The CDR3 is CASSGTGNYEQYF. In nucleotides, the CDR3 is TGTGCCAGCAGTGGGACAGGGAACTACGAGCAGTACTTC. The chain is built from TRBV2 and TRBJ2-7; 8 bases align to TRBD1. The CDR3 is 13 residues long. The trim removed 4 bases at V and 3 bases at J, leaving 2 bases unmatched. Looked up from germline, CDR1 is SNHLY and CDR2 is FYNNEI.

The rearrangement links TRBV6-5 to TRBJ1-4; D uncertain. The CDR3 extends over 14 amino acids. CDR1 is MNHEY and CDR2 is SVGAGI in the germline V gene. V was cut by 7 bases and J by 1 base, with 10 bases left in between. The CDR3 coding sequence is TGTGCCAGCAACAGCAGGTTAACTAATGAAAAACTGTTTTTT. As protein: CASNSRLTNEKLFF.

The rearrangement uses TRBV24-1 and TRBJ2-2; D is unresolved. CDR1 is KGHDR, CDR2 SFDVKD, per germline. This CDR3 is 17 amino acids long. V was shortened by 4 bases and J by 2 bases, with 16 bases between the two germline ends. The CDR3: CATSDLLSNPNTGELFF. In DNA form, the CDR3 reads TGTGCCACCAGTGACCTCCTATCGAACCCAAACACCGGGGAGCTGTTTTTT.

V usage is TRBV19 and J usage is TRBJ2-5, with D perhaps matching TRBD2 (6 bases). The CDR3 loop spans 14 amino acids. Trimming removed 2 bases from V and 7 bases from J, with 14 bases in between. The V gene's germline CDR1 is LNHDA and CDR2 SQIVND (reference sequence). CDR3 sequence (DNA): TGTGCCAGTAGTATATTGGAGGGACCGCGGACCCAGTACTTC. Its protein is CASSILEGPRTQYF.

This clone was seen a few times. The rearrangement links TRBV28 to TRBJ1-5, with 7 bases identical to TRBD1. V dropped 3 bases and J dropped 1; count of bases not matched to a gene: 3. This CDR3 has 15 residues. Germline V gene lookup returns CDR1 MDHEN and CDR2 SYDVKM. The CDR3 region has the DNA TGTGCCAGCAGTTTTTCAGGGGGGAGCAATCAGCCCCAGCATTTT. As protein: CASSFSGGSNQPQHF.

The chain carries TRBV6-5 and TRBJ1-5; D is ambiguous. Trimming removed 6 bases at V and 0 bases at J, with 6 bases between. CDR1 is MNHEY, CDR2 SVGAGI, per germline. The CDR3 covers 13 residues. CDR3 sequence reads: CASRAYSNQPQHF. The CDR3 DNA reads TGTGCCAGCAGGGCTTATAGCAATCAGCCCCAGCATTTT.

The J gene is TRBJ2-7, the V gene TRBV7-2; D is ambiguous. V lost 2 bases and J 7 bases, leaving 15 bases between the germline ends. From germline, CDR1 is SGHTA and CDR2 FQGNSA. The CDR3 is made up of 14 amino acids. CDR3 DNA: TGTGCCAGCAGCTTATCAGTCTTCATGGAGGAGCAGTACTTC. Translated, it gives CASSLSVFMEEQYF.

The chain joins TRBV7-2 to TRBJ1-1, with 10 bases aligning to TRBD1. CDR1 SGHTA and CDR2 FQGNSA come from the germline V gene. V was clipped by 5 bases and J by 4 bases; unmatched bases: 7. CDR3 size: 15 residues. CDR3 sequence: CASSAWTGGGTEAFF. The CDR3 bases are TGTGCCAGCAGCGCCTGGACAGGGGGGGGCACTGAAGCTTTCTTT.